Sequencing of this T cell receptor (beta chain) was carried out in a study of early T cells in non-severe SARS-CoV-2 infection. Overall study: Bulk RNA taken from unsorted whole blood was sequenced, leaving chains unpaired. Whole-study results and caveats: The study's VDJdb matching favored anti-spike CD8 responses and missed private and CD4 specificities.

CDR3 length equals 13 residues. Trimming left V 10 bases short and J 8 bases short, with 17 bases between. Germline assignment: CDR1 SGHTA and CDR2 FQGTGA. This clonotype was recorded a few times. Its cognate antigen is unknown. Separate cDNA molecules each had unique molecular identifiers attached to them. TCRdb re-called the 5' RACE reads through MiXCR, storing one row per CDR3 protein. The sample contains roughly 30,000 distinct CDR3 sequences, 5.7% of which appear only once. The sample was whole blood. The clonotype was recovered from an adult who was a healthcare worker with PCR-confirmed SARS-CoV-2 infection or an uninfected control (not recorded which). The gene calls are TRBV7-3 and TRBJ1-4; D may be TRBD1 (5 bases). The CDR3 is CAIEGREGEKLFF. Here the CDR3 DNA reads TGTGCCATCGAGGGCAGGGAGGGCGAAAAACTGTTTTTT.